These 26 T cell receptor beta chains were all obtained from the same sample, sequenced in a study of shared clonotypes between healthy human individuals. The method was immunoSEQ multiplex PCR; TCRdb's version includes in-frame clones alone and lacks a portion of them. The sample yields over 700,000 clones, about two thirds seen once. The sample comprised memory CD4+ T cells sorted from blood. Subset denoted: CD45RA-negative fraction. The origin of the receptors is a woman aged 25 to 45 in good health.

The chain couples TRBV6-5 to TRBJ2-1; D may correspond to TRBD1 or TRBD2 (6 bases each). The germline V gene encodes CDR1 MNHEY and CDR2 SVGAGI. Trimming cost V 4 bases and J 2 bases, with 9 bases left between them. The CDR3 consists of 14 residues. CDR3 region: CASSSRGAYNEQFF. Written as DNA, the CDR3 is TGTGCCAGCAGTTCGAGGGGGGCCTACAATGAGCAGTTCTTC.

The chain couples TRBV11-2 to TRBJ1-3; D ambiguous. Trimming removed 6 bases at V and 0 bases at J, with 9 bases between. Germline V gene lookup returns CDR1 SGHAT and CDR2 FQNNGV. This CDR3 is built from 14 residues. The DNA for the CDR3 is TGTGCCAGCAGTTTTGGCGCCTCTGGAAACACCATATATTTT. It specifies CASSFGASGNTIYF.

This clone was counted at least ten times. The rearrangement links TRBV2 to TRBJ1-5; perhaps TRBD1 as D (6 bases). Germline CDR1 is SNHLY and CDR2 is FYNNEI. The CDR3 length is 14 residues. V lost 6 bases and J 7 bases, leaving 16 bases between the germline ends. The CDR3 nucleotides are TGTGCCAGCAGGGACAGCAGGGGCCTACAGCCCCAGCATTTT. Its translation is CASRDSRGLQPQHF.

The chain has TRBV28 and TRBJ2-3, with D possibly matching TRBD2 (6 bases). The CDR3 runs to 19 residues. V was clipped by 6 bases and J by 10 bases, with 35 bases between them. Germline loops: CDR1 MDHEN, CDR2 SYDVKM. CDR3 in amino acids: CASSPRVGLAPWEDRAQYF. CDR3 DNA: TGTGCCAGCAGCCCTCGGGTGGGATTAGCCCCGTGGGAGGATCGAGCGCAGTATTTT. Together with reference TRBV28 and TRBJ2-3, the CDR3 gives the full variable domain: DVKVTQSSRYLVKRTGEKVFLECVQDMDHENMFWYRQDPGLGLRLIYFSYDVKMKEKGDIPEGYSVSREKKERFSLILESASTNQTSMYLCASSPRVGLAPWEDRAQYFGPGTRLTVL.

The genes are TRBV7-8 and TRBJ2-7; 14 nucleotides align to TRBD2. The V segment lost 5 bases and the J segment 6 bases; nucleotides outside the gene matches: 9. Germline V gene sequence: CDR1 SGHVS, CDR2 FQNEAQ. The CDR3 is 16 residues long. Here the CDR3 DNA reads TGTGCCAGCAGCGTACGCGGGACTAGCGGGAGCGGCGAGCAGTACTTC. As protein: CASSVRGTSGSGEQYF.

This chain uses TRBV7-3 with TRBJ2-1; 11 nucleotides agree with TRBD2. V lost 5 bases and J lost 4; bases outside the gene matches: 7. Germline V lookup: CDR1 SGHTA, CDR2 FQGTGA. The CDR3 spans 16 residues. The CDR3 loop reads CASSVAGTSGYNEQFF. The CDR3 DNA follows: TGTGCCAGCAGCGTAGCCGGGACTAGCGGTTACAATGAGCAGTTCTTC. Full variable domain (outside the CDR3, taken from reference TRBV7-3 and TRBJ2-1): GAGVSQTPSNKVTEKGKYVELRCDPISGHTALYWYRQSLGQGPEFLIYFQGTGAADDSGLPNDRFFAVRPEGSVSTLKIQRTERGDSAVYLCASSVAGTSGYNEQFFGPGTRLTVL.

This clone was counted at least ten times. The chain uses TRBV6-5 and TRBJ2-7, with 11 bases identical to TRBD2. Germline CDR1 reads MNHEY; CDR2 reads SVGAGI. The V segment lost 4 bases and the J segment 2 bases; nucleotides outside the gene matches: 7. CDR3 size: 16 residues. The CDR3 protein is CASSFPGTSGTYEQYF. The CDR3 nucleotides are TGTGCCAGCAGTTTCCCCGGGACTAGCGGTACCTACGAGCAGTACTTC.

This chain links TRBV5-1 with TRBJ2-1, with D possibly TRBD1 on 6 matching bases. The V end was cut by 3 bases, the J end by 4 bases, with 17 bases between. Per germline, CDR1 SGHRS and CDR2 YFSETQ. CDR3 length: 16 residues. The CDR3 bases are TGCGCCAGCAGCTGGTCTCGGACAGAATCTTACAATGAGCAGTTCTTC. Its protein is CASSWSRTESYNEQFF. The full variable domain, completed using reference TRBV5-1 and TRBJ2-1, is KAGVTQTPRYLIKTRGQQVTLSCSPISGHRSVSWYQQTPGQGLQFLFEYFSETQRNKGNFPGRFSGRQFSNSRSEMNVSTLELGDSALYLCASSWSRTESYNEQFFGPGTRLTVL.

The gene calls are TRBV27 and TRBJ2-7; the match to TRBD1 covers 8 bases. With V trimmed by 5 bases and J by 0 bases, 6 bases remained unmatched. CDR3 size: 15 residues. Per germline, CDR1 MNHEY and CDR2 SMNVEV (reference sequence). In DNA form, the CDR3 reads TGTGCCAGCAGTCCGAGAGGACAGGGCTCCTACGAGCAGTACTTC. Its protein product is CASSPRGQGSYEQYF.

The chain combines TRBV19 with TRBJ2-3; D assignment may be TRBD1 or TRBD2 (6 bases each). The CDR3 is 16 residues long. Per the germline V gene, CDR1 is LNHDA and CDR2 is SQIVND (reference sequence). Trimming stripped 7 bases from V and 3 bases from J, with 20 bases between. CDR3 protein: CASKRNGGRLTDTQYF. The CDR3 coding sequence is TGTGCCAGTAAACGAAACGGGGGCAGACTTACAGATACGCAGTATTTT.

The V call is TRBV5-1, the J call TRBJ2-1, with D possibly matching TRBD2 (6 bases). The germline V and J ends were trimmed by 4 bases and 0 bases, with 14 bases remaining between them. The CDR3 length is 16 residues. Germline-derived CDR1 and CDR2 are SGHRS and YFSETQ. The CDR3 spells CASSPWAGSSYNEQFF. CDR3 coding DNA: TGCGCCAGCAGCCCATGGGCCGGGAGCTCCTACAATGAGCAGTTCTTC.

The V gene is TRBV5-1, the J gene TRBJ1-2; 7 nucleotides line up with TRBD1. Germline V gene lookup returns CDR1 SGHRS and CDR2 YFSETQ. CDR3 length equals 14 residues. After removal of 0 bases from V and 8 bases from J, the junction contained 7 bases not matched to a gene. CDR3 nucleotide sequence: TGCGCCAGCAGCTTGGTAGGGGGCGCGAGGGGCTACACCTTC. Protein: CASSLVGGARGYTF.

The CDR3 DNA reads as TGTGCCAGCCAAAGGGGGGGCAGCAATCAGCCCCAGCATTTT. Translating gives CASQRGGSNQPQHF. This rearrangement joins TRBV19 to TRBJ1-5; possibly TRBD1 for D (6 bases). This CDR3 contains 14 residues. The ends were cut back, 9 bases at V and 1 base at J, with 13 bases in the middle. Per the germline V gene, CDR1 is LNHDA and CDR2 is SQIVND (reference sequence). Looking up the rest from reference TRBV19 and TRBJ1-5 gives the full variable domain: DGGITQSPKYLFRKEGQNVTLSCEQNLNHDAMYWYRQDPGQGLRLIYYSQIVNDFQKGDIAEGYSVSREKKESFPLTVTSAQKNPTAFYLCASQRGGSNQPQHFGDGTRLSIL.

The CDR3: CASSLVGSISPGELFF. CDR3 nucleotide sequence: TGTGCCAGCAGCTTAGTAGGCTCTATTAGCCCCGGGGAGCTGTTTTTT. The chain couples TRBV7-9 to TRBJ2-2; D call uncertain. The CDR3 has 16 amino acids. The V gene lost 1 base and the J gene lost 6 bases, with 15 bases spanning the gap. The germline V gene has CDR1 SEHNR and CDR2 FQNEAQ (reference sequence).

This sequence joins TRBV5-4 and TRBJ2-7, with 10 bases matching TRBD2. Germline trimming cut 3 bases from V and 3 bases from J; bases unmatched to any gene: 6. The length of the CDR3 is 15 residues. Germline V gene lookup returns CDR1 SGHNT and CDR2 YYREEE (reference sequence). CDR3 region: CASSSGLAFSYEQYF. The CDR3 DNA follows: TGTGCCAGCAGCTCGGGACTAGCGTTCAGCTACGAGCAGTACTTC.

This rearrangement joins TRBV10-3 to TRBJ1-4; D unresolved. This CDR3 has 16 residues. With 0 bases removed from V and 4 bases from J, the gap between germline ends came to 12 bases. Germline V gives CDR1 ENHRY, CDR2 SYGVKD. The chain's CDR3 is CAISESQWSLNEKLFF. In DNA form, the CDR3 reads TGTGCCATCAGTGAGTCACAGTGGTCCCTTAATGAAAAACTGTTTTTT.

V gene TRBV4-2 combines with J gene TRBJ1-5; 7 nucleotides align to TRBD1. The germline V gene encodes CDR1 LGHNA and CDR2 YNFKEQ. The V gene end was trimmed by 2 bases and the J gene end by 0 bases; junction bases not matched to a gene: 22. CDR3 length: 22 residues. Written as DNA, the CDR3 is TGTGCCAGCAGCCAATACCTACAACCGGGACAGAACTCGAAATATAGCAATCAGCCCCAGCATTTT. Its translation: CASSQYLQPGQNSKYSNQPQHF.

The chain joins TRBV28 to TRBJ2-7, with D tentatively TRBD1 (6 bases). The CDR3 loop spans 14 amino acids. The V gene's germline CDR1 is MDHEN and CDR2 SYDVKM. Trimming left V 4 bases short and J 4 bases short, with 14 bases between. Here the CDR3 reads CASSSPGQDYEQYF. CDR3 nucleotides: TGTGCCAGCAGTTCACCGGGACAAGATTACGAGCAGTACTTC. Full variable domain (missing parts from reference TRBV28 and TRBJ2-7): DVKVTQSSRYLVKRTGEKVFLECVQDMDHENMFWYRQDPGLGLRLIYFSYDVKMKEKGDIPEGYSVSREKKERFSLILESASTNQTSMYLCASSSPGQDYEQYFGPGTRLTVT.

The chain uses TRBV7-9 and TRBJ1-4, with TRBD1 matching 8 bases. The J segment lost 12 bases and the V segment lost 1 base, leaving 10 bases of the junction unmatched. The V gene's germline CDR1 is SEHNR and CDR2 FQNEAQ (reference sequence). The CDR3 loop spans 15 amino acids. The CDR3 region is CASSLGGQAGRELFF. DNA of the CDR3: TGTGCCAGCAGCTTAGGGGGACAGGCCGGGCGGGAACTGTTTTTT.

This clone has just one count. The V call is TRBV25-1, the J call TRBJ2-3, with TRBD1 matching 8 bases. The CDR3 length is 14 residues. The J segment lost 5 bases and the V segment lost 5 bases, leaving 6 bases of the junction unmatched. Germline CDR1 reads MGHDK; CDR2 reads SYGVNS. Here the CDR3 DNA reads TGTGCCAGCAGTAAGCAGGGGGCAATAGATACGCAGTATTTT. Residues: CASSKQGAIDTQYF. The entire variable domain, with the rest obtained from reference TRBV25-1 and TRBJ2-3, is as follows: EADIYQTPRYLVIGTGKKITLECSQTMGHDKMYWYQQDPGMELHLIHYSYGVNSTEKGDLSSESTVSRIRTEHFPLTLESARPSHTSQYLCASSKQGAIDTQYFGPGTRLTVL.

This clone was observed a few times. The chain joins TRBV19 to TRBJ1-5; D gene uncertain. Trimming took 10 bases from V and 5 from J, leaving 15 bases between them. This CDR3 spans 13 amino acids. Germline CDR1 reads LNHDA; CDR2 reads SQIVND (reference sequence). The CDR3 DNA reads TGTGCCACTCTCGGCCAGGTGTATCAGCCCCAGCATTTT. It translates to CATLGQVYQPQHF. The complete variable domain, with remaining parts taken from reference TRBV19 and TRBJ1-5, reads DGGITQSPKYLFRKEGQNVTLSCEQNLNHDAMYWYRQDPGQGLRLIYYSQIVNDFQKGDIAEGYSVSREKKESFPLTVTSAQKNPTAFYLCATLGQVYQPQHFGDGTRLSIL.

To note about this clone: Other DNA sequences of this sample code for an identical CDR3. V and J are TRBV28 and TRBJ1-1; TRBD1 aligns across 7 bases. The CDR3 runs 13 residues. From germline, CDR1 is MDHEN and CDR2 SYDVKM. Trimming cost V 5 bases and J 6 bases; bases outside gene matches: 6. CDR3 DNA: TGTGCCAGCAGTCCTCGACAGGGAGCTGAAGCTTTCTTT. Its protein product is CASSPRQGAEAFF.

This clone was seen just once. This chain uses TRBV5-1 with TRBJ2-2; 9 bases agree with TRBD2. The CDR3 contains 16 residues. Trimming at V came to 6 bases and at J to 7 bases, leaving 13 bases not matched to a gene. Germline V gene sequence: CDR1 SGHRS, CDR2 YFSETQ. CDR3 nucleotide sequence: TGCGCCAGCACCACGGCGGGAGGGCTGGCGGGCGGGGAGCTGTTTTTT. Translated, it gives CASTTAGGLAGGELFF.

V usage is TRBV7-8 and J usage is TRBJ2-7; 8 nucleotides match TRBD2. V dropped 1 base and J dropped 4; count of bases not matched to a gene: 6. The CDR3 consists of 15 residues. The germline V gene has CDR1 SGHVS and CDR2 FQNEAQ. In nucleotides, the CDR3 is TGTGCCAGCAGCTTAGGTCGGACTAGCACATACGAGCAGTACTTC. Its translation: CASSLGRTSTYEQYF.

The rearrangement uses TRBV5-5 and TRBJ2-7; D may be TRBD1 (9 bases). This CDR3 is built from 17 residues. CDR1 is SGHKS and CDR2 is YYEKEE in the germline V gene (reference sequence). The germline V and J ends were trimmed by 4 bases and 5 bases, with 25 bases remaining between them. DNA for the CDR3: TGTGCCAGCAGCACCCCCGCGGGGGGACAGGGTCCCAACGAGCAGTACTTC. Translating it yields CASSTPAGGQGPNEQYF.

This chain uses TRBV5-5 with TRBJ1-2; a weak D match, TRBD1 (6 bases). The CDR3 is made up of 16 amino acids. Germline assignment: CDR1 SGHKS and CDR2 YYEKEE (reference sequence). V lost 0 bases, J lost 7 bases, and 19 bases lay in between. CDR3 protein: CASSLGPRTGSGGYTF. The CDR3 coding sequence is TGTGCCAGCAGCTTGGGGCCGAGAACAGGGTCAGGTGGCTACACCTTC.